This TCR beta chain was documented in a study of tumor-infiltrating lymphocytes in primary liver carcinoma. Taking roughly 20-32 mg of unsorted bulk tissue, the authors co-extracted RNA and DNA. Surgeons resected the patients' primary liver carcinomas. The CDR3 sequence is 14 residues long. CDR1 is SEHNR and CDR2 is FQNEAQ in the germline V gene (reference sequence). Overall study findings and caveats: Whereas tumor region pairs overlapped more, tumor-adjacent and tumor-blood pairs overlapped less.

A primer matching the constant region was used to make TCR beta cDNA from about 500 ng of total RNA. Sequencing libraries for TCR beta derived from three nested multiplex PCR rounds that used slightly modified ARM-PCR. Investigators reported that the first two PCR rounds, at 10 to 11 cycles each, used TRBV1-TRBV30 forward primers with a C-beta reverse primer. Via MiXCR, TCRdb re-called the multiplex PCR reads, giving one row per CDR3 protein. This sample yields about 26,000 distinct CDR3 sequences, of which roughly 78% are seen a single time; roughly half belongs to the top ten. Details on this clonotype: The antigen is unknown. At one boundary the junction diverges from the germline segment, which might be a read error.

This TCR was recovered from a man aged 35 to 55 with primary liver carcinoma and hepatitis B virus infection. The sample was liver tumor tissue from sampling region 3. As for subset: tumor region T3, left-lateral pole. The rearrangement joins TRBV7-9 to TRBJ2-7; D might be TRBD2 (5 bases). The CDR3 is CASSLEGGYYEEYF. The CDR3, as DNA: TGTGCCAGTAGCTTAGAGGGCGGGTACTACGAGGAGTACTTC.